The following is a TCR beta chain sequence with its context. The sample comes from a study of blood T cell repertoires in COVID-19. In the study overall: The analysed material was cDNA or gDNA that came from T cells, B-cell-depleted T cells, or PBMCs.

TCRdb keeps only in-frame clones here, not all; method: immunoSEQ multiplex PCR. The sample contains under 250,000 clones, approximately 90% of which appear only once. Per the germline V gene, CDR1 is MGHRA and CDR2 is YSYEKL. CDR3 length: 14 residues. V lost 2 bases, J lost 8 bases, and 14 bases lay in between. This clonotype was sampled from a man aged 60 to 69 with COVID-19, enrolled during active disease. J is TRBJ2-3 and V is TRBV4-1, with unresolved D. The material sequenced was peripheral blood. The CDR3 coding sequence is TGCGCCAGCAGCCAAAGGCCTAGTCAGCGTACGCAGTATTTT. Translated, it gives CASSQRPSQRTQYF.